Presented here are 23 T cell receptor beta chains from one specimen sequenced in a study of T-cell memory formation after mild COVID-19. One entry per CDR3 protein, called by TCRdb with MiXCR from the 5' RACE reads. The table includes fewer than 150,000 distinct CDR3 sequences, approximately 6.2% detected once. What was sequenced was PBMCs or a T cell subset sorted from them (not recorded which). Source of these receptors: an adult woman who had mild COVID-19 (a few samples of this study predate the infection). Cell type and time point are not known.

This clonotype appeared a few times. J is TRBJ1-2 and V is TRBV12-3 or TRBV12-4, with TRBD1 matching over 10 bases. Trimming cost V 5 bases and J 6 bases; bases outside gene matches: 12. This CDR3 comprises 16 residues. The CDR3 here is CASSANLRDRGDGYTF. In DNA, the CDR3 is TGTGCCAGCAGTGCTAACCTCCGGGACAGGGGAGATGGCTACACCTTC.

This clonotype has more than one count but fewer than ten. This sequence joins TRBV24-1 and TRBJ2-5; 7 positions agree with TRBD1. V lost 5 bases and J lost 5; bases outside the gene matches: 4. CDR3 size: 13 residues. In germline, CDR1 is KGHDR, CDR2 SFDVKD. CDR3 DNA: TGTGCCACCAGTGGGAACAGGGGTGAGACCCAGTACTTC. It yields the protein CATSGNRGETQYF.

This clonotype was seen ten or more times. This chain connects TRBV6-5 to TRBJ2-6; D is ambiguous. The CDR3 covers 15 residues. V lost 3 bases to trimming and J lost 0 bases, with 6 bases between them. CDR1 is MNHEY and CDR2 is SVGAGI in the germline V gene. The CDR3 nucleotides are TGTGCCAGCAGTTATTTGAGCTCTGGGGCCAACGTCCTGACTTTC. It codes for CASSYLSSGANVLTF.

In nucleotides, the CDR3 is TGTGCCACCAGTGATTTAGTAGCGGCCCCGTCGCAGTTCTTC. As protein: CATSDLVAAPSQFF. The rearrangement uses TRBV24-1 and TRBJ2-1; possible D gene TRBD2, 6 bases. Trimming removed 1 base from V and 12 bases from J, with 15 bases in between. The CDR3 has 14 amino acids. The germline CDR1 and CDR2 sequences are KGHDR and SFDVKD.

This clonotype was seen repeatedly, ten times or more. This sequence joins TRBV7-2 and TRBJ1-5; D is possibly TRBD1 (6 bases). Germline-derived CDR1 and CDR2 are SGHTA and FQGNSA. The CDR3 is 13 amino acids. V lost 5 bases and J 4 bases, leaving 9 bases between the germline ends. The CDR3 loop reads CASSADRNQPQHF. The DNA for the CDR3 is TGTGCCAGCAGCGCGGACAGAAATCAGCCCCAGCATTTT. Drawing the rest from reference TRBV7-2 and TRBJ1-5, the complete variable domain is GAGVSQSPSNKVTEKGKDVELRCDPISGHTALYWYRQSLGQGLEFLIYFQGNSAPDKSGLPSDRFSAERTGGSVSTLTIQRTQQEDSAVYLCASSADRNQPQHFGDGTRLSIL.

The chain recombines TRBV5-1 with TRBJ1-1; 10 bases line up with TRBD1. CDR1 SGHRS and CDR2 YFSETQ come from the germline V gene. The CDR3 contains 16 residues. Losses at the gene ends were 7 bases for V and 8 bases for J; bases not matched to a gene: 17. The CDR3 region is CASCRAPGQGNSEAFF. The CDR3 DNA reads TGCGCCAGCTGCCGGGCCCCGGGACAGGGGAACTCGGAAGCTTTCTTT. Filled out from reference TRBV5-1 and TRBJ1-1, the complete variable domain reads KAGVTQTPRYLIKTRGQQVTLSCSPISGHRSVSWYQQTPGQGLQFLFEYFSETQRNKGNFPGRFSGRQFSNSRSEMNVSTLELGDSALYLCASCRAPGQGNSEAFFGQGTRLTVV.

Of note for this clonotype: At one boundary the junction diverges from the germline segment, which might be a read error. The chain uses TRBV7-8 and TRBJ2-3; D gene unclear. The CDR3 consists of 13 residues. Germline lookup yields CDR1 SGHVS and CDR2 FQNEAQ. The CDR3 spells CASSLAGTDTKYF. Here the CDR3 DNA reads TGTGCCAGCAGCTTAGCGGGCACAGATACGAAGTATTTT.

There are many counts of this clonotype. The chain is built from TRBV20-1 and TRBJ2-1; 9 bases are shared with TRBD1. The CDR3 length is 16 residues. With V trimmed by 4 bases and J by 7 bases, 14 bases remained unmatched. CDR1 and CDR2 (germline): DFQATT, SNEGSKA (reference sequence). The CDR3 spells CSAIPLRDRVLNEQFF. CDR3 nucleotides: TGCAGTGCTATTCCCCTCCGGGACAGGGTTTTAAATGAGCAGTTCTTC.

The chain has TRBV7-2 and TRBJ2-2; maybe TRBD1 (6 bases). CDR3 size: 14 residues. The germline V and J ends were trimmed by 4 bases and 6 bases, with 12 bases remaining between them. Germline-derived CDR1 and CDR2 are SGHTA and FQGNSA. CDR3 DNA: TGTGCCAGCAGCTCACAGGGTCGGGCCGGGGAGCTGTTTTTT. It is translated as CASSSQGRAGELFF.

Here the CDR3 reads CASSFGGTQYNEQFF. The CDR3 DNA is TGCGCCAGCAGCTTCGGAGGGACGCAGTACAATGAGCAGTTCTTC. This chain uses TRBV5-1 with TRBJ2-1; the D gene is possibly TRBD2 (6 bases). The CDR3 totals 15 residues. V gave up 2 bases and J gave up 4 bases, with 13 bases separating them. Looked up from germline, CDR1 is SGHRS and CDR2 is YFSETQ.

This clonotype occurred many times. The genes are TRBV11-2 and TRBJ2-1; 15 bases match TRBD2. The V gene's germline CDR1 is SGHAT and CDR2 FQNNGV. Unmatched junction bases numbered 0, after V lost 0 bases and J lost 3 bases. The CDR3 extends over 17 amino acids. CDR3: CASSLEGLAGGYNEQFF. CDR3 coding DNA: TGTGCCAGCAGCTTAGAGGGACTAGCGGGAGGCTACAATGAGCAGTTCTTC.

This clonotype was seen a few times. The V and J genes are TRBV5-6 and TRBJ1-2, with D unresolved. V was pared by 4 bases and J by 4 bases, with 11 bases between. The CDR3 contains 13 residues. Germline V gene data show CDR1 as SGHDT and CDR2 as YYEEEE. The CDR3 region is CASSPPGIYGYTF. CDR3 bases: TGTGCCAGCAGCCCCCCGGGGATCTATGGCTACACCTTC.

This clonotype was counted many times. V is TRBV4-2 and J is TRBJ2-3, with 14 nucleotides matching TRBD2. The CDR3 spans 19 residues. V lost 4 bases and J lost 3; bases outside the gene matches: 12. Germline CDR1 is LGHNA and CDR2 is YNFKEQ. The CDR3 spells CASSPWTSGRFSLTDTQYF. The CDR3 nucleotides are TGTGCCAGCAGCCCTTGGACTAGCGGGAGGTTTAGCCTGACAGATACGCAGTATTTT.

Many counts were recorded for this clonotype. The genes are TRBV6-2 or TRBV6-3 and TRBJ2-7; the D is unclear. Germline CDR1 reads MNHEY; CDR2 reads SVGEGT. The CDR3 sequence is 14 residues long. V was shortened by 8 bases and J by 7 bases, with 21 bases between the two germline ends. Here the CDR3 DNA reads TGTGCCAGCGGGCCGACGAACGTGCTAGGGGAGCAGTACTTC. The encoded protein is CASGPTNVLGEQYF.

There are a few counts of this clonotype. The chain couples TRBV12-3 or TRBV12-4 to TRBJ1-2; 8 bases line up with TRBD1. V trimming: 6 bases; J trimming: 3 bases; junction bases outside the gene matches: 3. The CDR3 consists of 13 residues. In nucleotides, the CDR3 is TGTGCCAGCAGGCAGGGGGCGGACTATGGCTACACCTTC. Protein sequence: CASRQGADYGYTF.

The gene calls are TRBV20-1 and TRBJ2-5, with 8 bases aligning to TRBD2. This CDR3 comprises 13 residues. J was trimmed by 5 bases and V by 3 bases; bases with no gene match: 5. Germline-derived CDR1 and CDR2 are DFQATT and SNEGSKA (reference sequence). The CDR3 reads CSASGGAGETQYF. The CDR3 bases are TGCAGTGCTAGCGGGGGGGCGGGGGAGACCCAGTACTTC.

This clonotype was detected ten times or more. This chain uses TRBV6-5 with TRBJ2-2, with a tentative D call TRBD1 (5 bases). The germline gives CDR1 MNHEY, CDR2 SVGAGI. V lost 1 base and J lost 4, with 16 bases in between. The CDR3 totals 17 residues. The CDR3 loop reads CASSYWPGLISTGELFF. In nucleotides, the CDR3 is TGTGCCAGCAGTTACTGGCCAGGGCTGATTAGCACCGGGGAGCTGTTTTTT.

The chain couples TRBV7-2 to TRBJ2-5, with D uncertain. The CDR3 is 11 residues long. The germline CDR1 and CDR2 sequences are SGHTA and FQGNSA. Trimming left V 5 bases short and J 4 bases short, with 5 bases between. DNA of the CDR3: TGTGCCAGCAGCATGAGAGAGACCCAGTACTTC. Residues: CASSMRETQYF.

The chain employs TRBV11-3 and TRBJ2-7; D remains unclear. The CDR3 length is 17 residues. V lost 6 bases and J lost 2, with 23 bases in between. CDR1 and CDR2 from the germline V gene are SGHNT and YENEEA. CDR3 coding DNA: TGTGCCAGCAGTTGGAAGTCGGCAACGCCAGGAGCCTACGAGCAGTACTTC. Translation: CASSWKSATPGAYEQYF. Together with reference TRBV11-3 and TRBJ2-7, the CDR3 gives the full variable domain: EAGVVQSPRYKIIEKKQPVAFWCNPISGHNTLYWYLQNLGQGPELLIRYENEEAVDDSQLPKDRFSAERLKGVDSTLKIQPAELGDSAVYLCASSWKSATPGAYEQYFGPGTRLTVT.

The V and J genes are TRBV9 and TRBJ1-4, with D possibly matching TRBD1 (6 bases). The V gene's germline CDR1 is SGDLS and CDR2 YYNGEE. The length of the CDR3 is 14 residues. V lost 3 bases and J lost 6, with 12 bases in between. In DNA, the CDR3 is TGTGCCAGCAGCGCCGGACAGCCTTATGAAAAACTGTTTTTT. This sequence encodes CASSAGQPYEKLFF.

This clonotype showed up many times. The chain uses TRBV12-3 or TRBV12-4 and TRBJ2-6; no clear D gene. V dropped 2 bases and J dropped 2 bases, with 7 bases sitting between them. The CDR3 totals 15 residues. The CDR3 sequence: CASSLSSAGANVLTF. For the CDR3, the DNA is TGTGCCAGCAGTTTAAGCTCGGCTGGGGCCAACGTCCTGACTTTC.

This clonotype appeared a few times. The chain links TRBV28 to TRBJ1-2; D is unresolved. The ends were cut back, 2 bases at V and 5 bases at J, with 15 bases in the middle. The germline V gene has CDR1 MDHEN and CDR2 SYDVKM. The CDR3 contains 15 residues. The CDR3 loop is CASSLVRAPGYGYTF. The CDR3 bases are TGTGCCAGCAGTTTAGTGAGGGCCCCGGGGTATGGCTACACCTTC.

This clonotype was counted between two and nine times. The chain carries TRBV7-8 and TRBJ2-2, with D perhaps TRBD1 or TRBD2 (5 bases each). Germline assignment: CDR1 SGHVS and CDR2 FQNEAQ. The length of the CDR3 is 16 residues. V was shortened by 2 bases and J by 4 bases, with 14 bases between the two germline ends. DNA of the CDR3: TGTGCCAGCAGCTTAAATCTGGGACGGGGCACCGGGGAGCTGTTTTTT. Its protein is CASSLNLGRGTGELFF.